What follows are 14 T cell receptor beta chains derived from one specimen sequenced in a study of blood T cell repertoires in COVID-19. The protocol was immunoSEQ multiplex PCR, while the TCRdb copy is restricted to in-frame clones and leaves out a portion. The sample yields just over 300,000 clones, 85% to 90% seen once. Sequencing used peripheral blood. The receptor source for this set is a woman under 40 with COVID-19, enrolled during active disease.

V is TRBV5-4 and J is TRBJ2-5, with 13 bases identical to TRBD2. Germline CDR1 is SGHNT and CDR2 is YYREEE (reference sequence). J gave up 7 bases and V 4 bases, and 7 bases lay outside the gene matches. This CDR3 comprises 15 residues. The CDR3 region has the DNA TGTGCCAGCAGCACCGGGACTAGCGGGACGGGGACCCAGTACTTC. This gives the protein CASSTGTSGTGTQYF.

The chain uses TRBV25-1 and TRBJ1-1; 7 bases match TRBD1. With 5 bases clipped from V and 0 bases from J, the junction kept 9 bases outside the gene matches. The length of the CDR3 is 16 residues. Germline V gene sequence: CDR1 MGHDK, CDR2 SYGVNS. The CDR3 DNA follows: TGTGCCAGCAGTCCCATTACAGGGGCCCTGAACACTGAAGCTTTCTTT. Amino acid sequence: CASSPITGALNTEAFF.

The V gene is TRBV7-6, the J gene TRBJ2-2, with 9 nucleotides matching TRBD2. Per the germline V gene, CDR1 is SGHVS and CDR2 is FNYEAQ. V was pared by 5 bases and J by 4 bases, with 11 bases of the junction left unmatched. The CDR3 contains 17 residues. The CDR3 sequence is CASSSGVAGAFTGELFF. CDR3 bases: TGTGCCAGCAGCAGCGGGGTAGCGGGGGCGTTCACCGGGGAGCTGTTTTTT.

This clone was seen more than once but under ten times. The rearrangement uses TRBV7-3 and TRBJ2-1, with unresolved D. There are 15 residues in the CDR3. V lost 0 bases and J lost 8, with 14 bases in between. CDR1 and CDR2 from the germline V gene are SGHTA and FQGTGA. CDR3 in DNA: TGTGCCAGCAGCTTAACGATGGCACCTCTGGATGAGCAGTTCTTC. Its translation is CASSLTMAPLDEQFF. Complete variable domain (other parts from reference TRBV7-3 and TRBJ2-1): GAGVSQTPSNKVTEKGKYVELRCDPISGHTALYWYRQSLGQGPEFLIYFQGTGAADDSGLPNDRFFAVRPEGSVSTLKIQRTERGDSAVYLCASSLTMAPLDEQFFGPGTRLTVL.

The rearrangement joins TRBV7-3 to TRBJ1-1; D perhaps matches TRBD1 (6 bases). The V and J ends lost 5 bases and 1 base respectively, with 8 bases between them. The CDR3 is 13 residues long. Germline loops: CDR1 SGHTA, CDR2 FQGTGA. The CDR3 loop reads CASSRDKNTEAFF. The CDR3 nucleotides are TGTGCCAGCAGCCGGGACAAGAACACTGAAGCTTTCTTT.

This chain links TRBV29-1 with TRBJ2-3, with 10 bases identical to TRBD1. Looked up from germline, CDR1 is SQVTM and CDR2 is ANQGSEA. V was pared by 5 bases and J by 5 bases, with 7 bases of the junction left unmatched. The CDR3 runs to 14 residues. CDR3: CSVPGTGEVDTQYF. Here the CDR3 DNA reads TGCAGCGTTCCGGGGACAGGGGAGGTAGATACGCAGTATTTT.

This clone was picked up one time. The chain recombines TRBV15 with TRBJ1-3; tentative D call: TRBD1 (6 bases). Germline V lookup: CDR1 LNHNV, CDR2 YYDKDF (reference sequence). Trimming removed 0 bases at V and 0 bases at J, with 15 bases between. The CDR3 totals 18 residues. The CDR3 region is CATSRENPTGSSGNTIYF. As DNA, the CDR3 is TGTGCCACCAGCAGAGAGAACCCGACAGGTTCCTCTGGAAACACCATATATTTT.

The chain links TRBV7-2 to TRBJ2-5; the D gene is possibly TRBD2 (6 bases). From germline, CDR1 is SGHTA and CDR2 FQGNSA. CDR3 size: 14 residues. Trimming removed 3 bases from V and 5 bases from J, with 13 bases in between. The DNA for the CDR3 is TGTGCCAGCAGCTTGGGGGGAGCTGGGGAGACCCAGTACTTC. This encodes CASSLGGAGETQYF.

CDR3 loop: CASSWGYSGNTIYF. DNA of the CDR3: TGTGCCAGCAGCTGGGGCTACTCTGGAAACACCATATATTTT. This chain links TRBV5-8 with TRBJ1-3; TRBD1 might be the D (5 bases). Trimming removed 3 bases at V and 0 bases at J, with 7 bases between. Germline V CDR1 and CDR2: SGHTS, YDEGEE. The CDR3 loop spans 14 amino acids.

V and J are TRBV29-1 and TRBJ2-7; a weak D match, TRBD1 (6 bases). The CDR3 contains 12 residues. The germline V and J ends were trimmed by 4 bases and 3 bases, with 10 bases remaining between them. In germline, CDR1 is SQVTM, CDR2 ANQGSEA. CDR3 amino acids: CSVGGQIYEQYF. CDR3 in DNA: TGCAGCGTTGGAGGACAGATCTACGAGCAGTACTTC.

CDR3 in amino acids: CSVGQTNSGNTIYF. The CDR3 bases are TGCAGCGTAGGACAGACCAACTCTGGAAACACCATATATTTT. The chain combines TRBV29-1 with TRBJ1-3; D possibly corresponds to TRBD1 (6 bases). This CDR3 has 14 residues. Trimming cost V 6 bases and J 0 bases, with 12 bases left between them. Germline CDR1 is SQVTM and CDR2 is ANQGSEA.

The count of this clone is one. The rearrangement uses TRBV5-1 and TRBJ1-6, with 9 positions matching TRBD1. The CDR3 totals 15 residues. V lost 4 bases and J lost 6; bases outside the gene matches: 5. Germline V gene lookup returns CDR1 SGHRS and CDR2 YFSETQ. The CDR3 spells CASSLGTGSNSPLHF. The CDR3 DNA follows: TGCGCCAGCAGCCTGGGGACAGGGAGTAATTCACCCCTCCACTTT.

The V and J genes are TRBV7-6 and TRBJ1-3; 7 nucleotides line up with TRBD1. With V trimmed by 3 bases and J by 1 base, 3 bases remained unmatched. Germline loops: CDR1 SGHVS, CDR2 FNYEAQ. The CDR3 has 15 amino acids. The CDR3 region has the DNA TGTGCCAGCAGCTTGGACAGGTCGTCTGGAAACACCATATATTTT. This sequence encodes CASSLDRSSGNTIYF.

This chain links TRBV28 with TRBJ1-5; 9 bases map to TRBD1. V dropped 6 bases and J dropped 2; count of bases not matched to a gene: 5. CDR3 length: 15 residues. Germline V gene sequence: CDR1 MDHEN, CDR2 SYDVKM. CDR3 amino acids: CASSMTGGGNQPQHF. CDR3 in DNA: TGTGCCAGCAGCATGACAGGGGGTGGCAATCAGCCCCAGCATTTT. Together with reference TRBV28 and TRBJ1-5, the CDR3 gives the full variable domain: DVKVTQSSRYLVKRTGEKVFLECVQDMDHENMFWYRQDPGLGLRLIYFSYDVKMKEKGDIPEGYSVSREKKERFSLILESASTNQTSMYLCASSMTGGGNQPQHFGDGTRLSIL.